Each of the 16 T cell receptor beta chains below was sequenced from the same sample in a study of cytomegalovirus exposure and HLA in healthy donors. Vbeta (60) and Jbeta (13) primers were used in the PCR. Using immunoSEQ multiplex PCR, the repertoire was profiled, and TCRdb retains in-frame clones only, with some absent. The table lists 150,000 to 200,000 clones, more than 75% of them singletons. The sequenced material came from PBMCs. The receptors were gathered from a woman aged 25 to 45 in good health and CMV-seropositive.

The chain employs TRBV5-1 and TRBJ1-2; D unclear. Germline CDR1 SGHRS, CDR2 YFSETQ. The CDR3 is 12 amino acids. V shed 1 base and J shed 2 bases, with 3 bases lying between them. For the CDR3, the DNA is TGCGCCAGCAGCTTGCTGAACTATGGCTACACCTTC. The encoded protein is CASSLLNYGYTF.

This clone appeared a few times. The chain links TRBV5-1 to TRBJ2-2, with D maybe TRBD1 (5 bases). Trimming removed 0 bases from V and 6 bases from J, with 9 bases in between. The CDR3 is 14 amino acids. CDR1 is SGHRS, CDR2 YFSETQ, per germline. The CDR3 sequence is CASSLVDRAGELFF. Written as DNA, the CDR3 is TGCGCCAGCAGCTTGGTCGACAGAGCCGGGGAGCTGTTTTTT.

The rearrangement joins TRBV14 to TRBJ2-5; 9 bases match TRBD2. With V trimmed by 4 bases and J by 2 bases, 2 bases remained unmatched. This CDR3 contains 14 residues. The V gene's germline CDR1 is SGHDN and CDR2 FVKESK. CDR3 bases: TGTGCCAGCAGCCGGCGGGGGGGACAAGAGACCCAGTACTTC. Translating gives CASSRRGGQETQYF.

This clone was counted only a few times. This sequence joins TRBV5-6 and TRBJ1-5, with TRBD1 matching over 9 bases. The length of the CDR3 is 16 residues. The ends lost 2 bases at V and 2 bases at J; junction bases unmatched: 5. Germline V gene lookup returns CDR1 SGHDT and CDR2 YYEEEE. CDR3 sequence reads: CASSFRTGVGNQPQHF. CDR3 sequence (DNA): TGTGCCAGCAGCTTCCGGACAGGGGTCGGCAATCAGCCCCAGCATTTT.

V is TRBV6-1 and J is TRBJ1-3; D not resolved. V was cut by 1 base and J by 0 bases, with 7 bases left in between. Looked up from germline, CDR1 is MNHNS and CDR2 is SASEGT. CDR3 length: 15 residues. Here the CDR3 DNA reads TGTGCCAGCAGTGAAGTTTCAGTCTCTGGAAACACCATATATTTT. This translates into CASSEVSVSGNTIYF.

A few counts support this clone. The chain combines TRBV10-2 with TRBJ2-3; 7 bases fit TRBD1. V lost 7 bases to trimming and J lost 0 bases; unmatched junction nucleotides: 7. There are 15 residues in the CDR3. Germline CDR1 reads WSHSY; CDR2 reads SAAADI. The DNA for the CDR3 is TGCGCCAGCACCTTTACAGGGGCGAGCACAGATACGCAGTATTTT. It yields the protein CASTFTGASTDTQYF.

This rearrangement joins TRBV6-1 to TRBJ2-3, with D uncertain. This CDR3 is 16 amino acids long. The V and J ends lost 2 bases and 1 base respectively, with 13 bases between them. CDR1 and CDR2 from the germline V gene are MNHNS and SASEGT. The CDR3 DNA sequence: TGTGCCAGCAGTGAAAATCGGAGATTGGGCACAGATACGCAGTATTTT. This encodes CASSENRRLGTDTQYF.

The chain joins TRBV7-3 to TRBJ2-1; a possible D gene is TRBD2 (7 bases). CDR3 length equals 16 residues. V shed 5 bases and J shed 4 bases, with 18 bases lying between them. In germline, CDR1 is SGHTA, CDR2 FQGTGA. CDR3 coding DNA: TGTGCCAGCAGCCCCGAGGCGGGGGCCGGATACAATGAGCAGTTCTTC. It codes for CASSPEAGAGYNEQFF.

The CDR3 nucleotides are TGTGCCAGCAGCTTAGGGGGCATTGAGCAGTTCTTC. It is translated as CASSLGGIEQFF. The chain carries TRBV7-9 and TRBJ2-1; tentative D call: TRBD1 (5 bases). V shed 1 base and J shed 9 bases, with 7 bases lying between them. The CDR3 is 12 residues long. Germline V gene sequence: CDR1 SEHNR, CDR2 FQNEAQ (reference sequence).

The genes are TRBV10-3 and TRBJ2-7; 7 bases line up with TRBD1. The germline V gene encodes CDR1 ENHRY and CDR2 SYGVKD. CDR3 length: 16 residues. The V segment lost 4 bases and the J segment 5 bases; nucleotides outside the gene matches: 14. The CDR3 DNA reads as TGTGCCATCAGTGCGTCGTTGGGGCAGGGGGTACACGAGCAGTACTTC. As protein: CAISASLGQGVHEQYF.

The chain carries TRBV19 and TRBJ2-3; 10 nucleotides agree with TRBD2. Germline assignment: CDR1 LNHDA and CDR2 SQIVND (reference sequence). The trim removed 5 bases at V and 2 bases at J, leaving 16 bases unmatched. The CDR3 sequence is 19 residues long. The CDR3 spells CASSSSGTSGAGDTDTQYF. Written as DNA, the CDR3 is TGTGCCAGTAGTTCCTCCGGAACTAGCGGGGCGGGAGACACAGATACGCAGTATTTT.

V usage is TRBV28 and J usage is TRBJ1-5, with D possibly being TRBD1 (6 bases). The CDR3 covers 13 residues. CDR1 is MDHEN, CDR2 SYDVKM, per germline. Trimming pared 9 bases from V and 3 bases from J, leaving 12 bases between. The CDR3 loop reads CARADRNNQPQHF. The CDR3 bases are TGTGCCAGGGCGGACAGAAACAATCAGCCCCAGCATTTT.

This clone appeared a few times. Other DNA sequences of this sample code for an identical CDR3. This sequence joins TRBV6-5 and TRBJ1-2; 9 nucleotides line up with TRBD1. This CDR3 spans 14 amino acids. Per germline, CDR1 MNHEY and CDR2 SVGAGI. With V trimmed by 5 bases and J by 0 bases, 1 base remained unmatched. The CDR3: CASSRQGANYGYTF. CDR3 nucleotides: TGTGCCAGCAGTCGACAGGGGGCTAACTATGGCTACACCTTC.

The V gene is TRBV10-3, the J gene TRBJ2-3, with 10 bases that match TRBD2. The trim removed 7 bases at V and 5 bases at J, leaving 9 bases unmatched. CDR3 size: 15 residues. The germline V gene encodes CDR1 ENHRY and CDR2 SYGVKD. CDR3: CAITRAGGQGDTQYF. In DNA form, the CDR3 reads TGTGCCATCACCAGAGCGGGGGGGCAGGGAGATACGCAGTATTTT.

This chain joins TRBV7-9 and TRBJ2-2, with D possibly being TRBD1 (5 bases). Germline loops: CDR1 SEHNR, CDR2 FQNEAQ (reference sequence). This CDR3 is built from 17 residues. V was cut by 2 bases and J by 4 bases, with 17 bases left in between. CDR3 loop: CASSLRLSGQGTGELFF. CDR3 DNA: TGTGCCAGCAGCTTACGGCTCTCCGGGCAGGGCACCGGGGAGCTGTTTTTT.

The chain couples TRBV7-9 to TRBJ2-5; TRBD2 might be the D (6 bases). The J call is doubtful: the DNA matches TRBJ2-7 better. The germline gives CDR1 SEHNR, CDR2 FQNEAQ (reference sequence). This CDR3 spans 14 amino acids. This chain's CDR3 is CASSSQGGPYEQYF. CDR3 nucleotide sequence: TGTGCCAGCAGCTCCCAGGGAGGCCCCTACGAGCAGTACTTC.